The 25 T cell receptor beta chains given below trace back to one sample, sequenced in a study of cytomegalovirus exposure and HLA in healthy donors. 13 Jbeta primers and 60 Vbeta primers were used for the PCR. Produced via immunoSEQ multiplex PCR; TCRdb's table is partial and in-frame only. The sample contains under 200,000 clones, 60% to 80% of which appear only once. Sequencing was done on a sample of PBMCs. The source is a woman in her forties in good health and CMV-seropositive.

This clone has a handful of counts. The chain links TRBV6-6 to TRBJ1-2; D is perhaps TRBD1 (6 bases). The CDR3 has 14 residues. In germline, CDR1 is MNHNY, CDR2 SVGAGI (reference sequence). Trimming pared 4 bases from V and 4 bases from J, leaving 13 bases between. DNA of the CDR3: TGTGCCAGCAGTTCTTACACAGGGCTCTATGGCTACACCTTC. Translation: CASSSYTGLYGYTF.

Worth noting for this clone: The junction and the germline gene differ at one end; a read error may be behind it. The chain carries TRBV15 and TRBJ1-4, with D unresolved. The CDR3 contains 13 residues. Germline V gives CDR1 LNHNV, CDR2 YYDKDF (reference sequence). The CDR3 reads CATSRDLNTRCIF. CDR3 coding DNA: TGTGCCACCAGCAGAGATCTAAATACGAGATGTATTTTT. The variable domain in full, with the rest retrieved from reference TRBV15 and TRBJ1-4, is DAMVIQNPRYQVTQFGKPVTLSCSQTLNHNVMYWYQQKSSQAPKLLFHYYDKDFNNEADTPDNFQSRRPNTSFCFLDIRSPGLGDTAMYLCATSRDLNTRCIFGSGTQLSVL.

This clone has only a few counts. The CDR3 is CSVATGGLGSYEQYF. The CDR3 coding sequence is TGCAGCGTTGCTACAGGGGGCCTGGGCTCCTACGAGCAGTACTTC. V and J are TRBV29-1 and TRBJ2-7; TRBD1 aligns across 9 bases. Germline-derived CDR1 and CDR2 are SQVTM and ANQGSEA. The J segment lost 0 bases and the V segment lost 4 bases, leaving 7 bases of the junction unmatched. The CDR3 consists of 15 residues.

CDR3 DNA: TGTGCCAGCAGCTTCGGCGGACAGGGGGACACTGAAGCTTTCTTT. This gives the protein CASSFGGQGDTEAFF. The chain joins TRBV7-2 to TRBJ1-1; 10 nucleotides agree with TRBD1. Germline V gene data show CDR1 as SGHTA and CDR2 as FQGNSA. CDR3 length: 15 amino acids. Trimming at V came to 3 bases and at J to 3 bases, leaving 4 bases not matched to a gene.

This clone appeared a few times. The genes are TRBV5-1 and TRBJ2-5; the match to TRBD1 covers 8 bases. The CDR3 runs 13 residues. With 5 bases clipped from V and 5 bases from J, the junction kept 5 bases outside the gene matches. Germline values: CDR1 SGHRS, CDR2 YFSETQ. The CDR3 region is CASRRTGSETQYF. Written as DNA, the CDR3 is TGCGCCAGCAGGAGGACAGGGAGCGAGACCCAGTACTTC.

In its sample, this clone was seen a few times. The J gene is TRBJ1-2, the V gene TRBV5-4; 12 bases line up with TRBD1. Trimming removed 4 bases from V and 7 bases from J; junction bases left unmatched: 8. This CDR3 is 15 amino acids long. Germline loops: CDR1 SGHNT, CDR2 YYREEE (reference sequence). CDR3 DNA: TGTGCCAGCAGCGGCGGGACAGGGGGCTGGAGTGGCTACACCTTC. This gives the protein CASSGGTGGWSGYTF. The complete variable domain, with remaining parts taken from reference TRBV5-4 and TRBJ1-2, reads ETGVTQSPTHLIKTRGQQVTLRCSSQSGHNTVSWYQQALGQGPQFIFQYYREEENGRGNFPPRFSGLQFPNYSSELNVNALELDDSALYLCASSGGTGGWSGYTFGSGTRLTVV.

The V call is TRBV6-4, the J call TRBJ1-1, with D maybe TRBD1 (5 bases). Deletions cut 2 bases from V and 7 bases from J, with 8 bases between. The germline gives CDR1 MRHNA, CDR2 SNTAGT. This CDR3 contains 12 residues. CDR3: CASSDGRGEAFF. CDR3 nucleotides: TGTGCCAGCAGTGACGGGAGGGGTGAAGCTTTCTTT.

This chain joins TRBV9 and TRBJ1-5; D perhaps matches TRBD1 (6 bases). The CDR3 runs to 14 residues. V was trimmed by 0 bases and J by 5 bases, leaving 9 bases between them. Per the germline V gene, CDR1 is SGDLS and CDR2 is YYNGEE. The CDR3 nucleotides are TGTGCCAGCAGCGTAGGAGGGGGTTATCAGCCCCAGCATTTT. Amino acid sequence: CASSVGGGYQPQHF.

This CDR3 is CASSTFLDTSTDTQYF. The DNA of the CDR3 is TGTGCCAGCAGCACATTCCTGGACACGAGCACAGATACGCAGTATTTT. The chain recombines TRBV7-9 with TRBJ2-3, with D possibly TRBD1 on 5 matching bases. V gave up 5 bases and J gave up 0 bases, with 15 bases separating them. Germline assignment: CDR1 SEHNR and CDR2 FQNEAQ (reference sequence). The length of the CDR3 is 16 residues.

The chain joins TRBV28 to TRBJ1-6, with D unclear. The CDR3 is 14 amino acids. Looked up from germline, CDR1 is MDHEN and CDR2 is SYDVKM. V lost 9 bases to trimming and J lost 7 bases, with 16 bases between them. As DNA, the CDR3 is TGTGCCAGTGATGACACAATCCCAAATTCACCCCTCCACTTT. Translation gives CASDDTIPNSPLHF.

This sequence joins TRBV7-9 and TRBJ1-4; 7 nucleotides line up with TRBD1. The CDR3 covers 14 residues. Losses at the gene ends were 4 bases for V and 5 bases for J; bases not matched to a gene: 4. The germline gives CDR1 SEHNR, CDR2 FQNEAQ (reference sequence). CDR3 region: CASSSEDRNEKLFF. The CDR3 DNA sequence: TGTGCCAGCAGCTCCGAGGACAGGAATGAAAAACTGTTTTTT.

CDR3 sequence reads: CASSSEWRSVTQYF. CDR3 nucleotide sequence: TGCGCCAGCAGCTCCGAGTGGAGGAGCGTGACCCAGTACTTC. This chain connects TRBV5-1 to TRBJ2-5; possibly TRBD2 for D (5 bases). V lost 3 bases and J lost 7, with 16 bases in between. From germline, CDR1 is SGHRS and CDR2 YFSETQ. This CDR3 has 14 amino acids.

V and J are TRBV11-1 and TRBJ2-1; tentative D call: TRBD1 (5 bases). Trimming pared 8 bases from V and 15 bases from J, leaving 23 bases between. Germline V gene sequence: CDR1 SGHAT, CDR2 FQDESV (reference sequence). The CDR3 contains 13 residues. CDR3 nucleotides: TGTGCCAGCTCCCTAGAATGGGGCTCGGGCGTGTTCTTC. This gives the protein CASSLEWGSGVFF.

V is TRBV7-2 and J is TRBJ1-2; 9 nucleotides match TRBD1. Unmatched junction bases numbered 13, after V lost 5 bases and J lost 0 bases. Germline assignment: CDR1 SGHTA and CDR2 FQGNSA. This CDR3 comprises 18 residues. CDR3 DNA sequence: TGTGCCAGCAGCCCGGGGGACAGGGCGAGACCCTCTAACTATGGCTACACCTTC. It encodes CASSPGDRARPSNYGYTF.

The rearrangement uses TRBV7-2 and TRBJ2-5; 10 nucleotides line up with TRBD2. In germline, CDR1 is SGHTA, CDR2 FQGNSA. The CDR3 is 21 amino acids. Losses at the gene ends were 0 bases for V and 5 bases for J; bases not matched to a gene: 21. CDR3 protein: CASSLAQEGLGLADHRETQYF. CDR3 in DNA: TGTGCCAGCAGCTTAGCGCAGGAGGGTTTAGGACTAGCGGACCATCGTGAGACCCAGTACTTC.

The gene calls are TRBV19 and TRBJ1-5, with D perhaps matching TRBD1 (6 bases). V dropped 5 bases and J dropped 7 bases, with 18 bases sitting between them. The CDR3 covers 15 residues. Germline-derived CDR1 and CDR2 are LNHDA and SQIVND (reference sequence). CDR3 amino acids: CASSFSQGSNQPQHF. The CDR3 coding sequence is TGTGCCAGTAGTTTCTCACAGGGAAGTAACCAGCCCCAGCATTTT.

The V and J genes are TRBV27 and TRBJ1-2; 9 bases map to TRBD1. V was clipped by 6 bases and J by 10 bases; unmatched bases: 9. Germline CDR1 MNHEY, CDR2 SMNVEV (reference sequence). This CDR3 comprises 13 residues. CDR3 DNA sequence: TGTGCCAGCAGGGGAACAGGGGGCGCCATCTACACCTTC. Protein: CASRGTGGAIYTF.

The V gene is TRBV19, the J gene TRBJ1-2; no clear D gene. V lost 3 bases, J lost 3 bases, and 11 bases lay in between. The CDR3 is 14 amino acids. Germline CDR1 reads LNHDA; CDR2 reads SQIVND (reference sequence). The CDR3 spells CASSIEGHYYGYTF. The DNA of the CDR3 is TGTGCCAGTAGTATTGAGGGCCACTACTATGGCTACACCTTC.

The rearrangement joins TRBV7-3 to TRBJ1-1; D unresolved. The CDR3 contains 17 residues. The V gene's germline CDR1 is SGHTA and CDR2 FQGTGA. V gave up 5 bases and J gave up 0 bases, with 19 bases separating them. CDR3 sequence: CASSPGVSRGMNTEAFF. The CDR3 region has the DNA TGTGCCAGCAGCCCCGGGGTTTCACGAGGCATGAACACTGAAGCTTTCTTT.

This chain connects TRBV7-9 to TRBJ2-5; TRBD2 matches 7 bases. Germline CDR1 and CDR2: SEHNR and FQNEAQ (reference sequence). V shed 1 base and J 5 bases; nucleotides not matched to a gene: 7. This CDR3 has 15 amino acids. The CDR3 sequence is CASSLVGTNSETQYF. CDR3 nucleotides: TGTGCCAGCAGCTTAGTGGGGACTAATTCTGAGACCCAGTACTTC. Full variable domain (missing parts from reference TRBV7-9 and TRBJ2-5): DTGVSQNPRHKITKRGQNVTFRCDPISEHNRLYWYRQTLGQGPEFLTYFQNEAQLEKSRLLSDRFSAERPKGSFSTLEIQRTEQGDSAMYLCASSLVGTNSETQYFGPGTRLLVL.

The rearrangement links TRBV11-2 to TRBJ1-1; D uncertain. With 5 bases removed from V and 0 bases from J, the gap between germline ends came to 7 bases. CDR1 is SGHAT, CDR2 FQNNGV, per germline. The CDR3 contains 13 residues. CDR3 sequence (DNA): TGTGCCAGCAGCGCCCACTTGAACACTGAAGCTTTCTTT. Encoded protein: CASSAHLNTEAFF.

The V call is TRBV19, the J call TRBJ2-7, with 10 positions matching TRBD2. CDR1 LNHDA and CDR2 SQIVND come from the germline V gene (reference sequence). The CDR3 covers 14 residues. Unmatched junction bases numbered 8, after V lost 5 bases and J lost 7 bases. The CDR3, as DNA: TGTGCCAGTAGTTCTCTAGCGGGAGCACAGGAGCAGTACTTC. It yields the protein CASSSLAGAQEQYF.

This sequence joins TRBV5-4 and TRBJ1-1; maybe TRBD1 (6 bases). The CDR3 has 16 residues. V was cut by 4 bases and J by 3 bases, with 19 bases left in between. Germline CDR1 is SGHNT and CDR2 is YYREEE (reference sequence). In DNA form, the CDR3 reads TGTGCCAGCAGCCCGCGGGGGGGGCGGTTGGACACTGAAGCTTTCTTT. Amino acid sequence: CASSPRGGRLDTEAFF.

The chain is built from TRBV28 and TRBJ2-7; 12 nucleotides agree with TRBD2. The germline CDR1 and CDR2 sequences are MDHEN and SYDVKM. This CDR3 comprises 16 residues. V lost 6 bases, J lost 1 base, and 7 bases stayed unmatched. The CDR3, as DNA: TGTGCCAGCAGATCGACTAGCGGGAGTATTTCCTACGAGCAGTACTTC. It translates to CASRSTSGSISYEQYF.

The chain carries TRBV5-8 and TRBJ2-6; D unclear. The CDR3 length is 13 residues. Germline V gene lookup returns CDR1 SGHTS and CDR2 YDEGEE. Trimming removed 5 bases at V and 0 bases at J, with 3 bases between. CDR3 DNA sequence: TGTGCCAGCAGGTACTCTGGGGCCAACGTCCTGACTTTC. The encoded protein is CASRYSGANVLTF.